This T cell receptor beta chain was sequenced in a study of radiation and T cells in renal cell carcinoma. Study results and caveats: Without pretreatment biopsies, baseline tumor clonotype presence was undetermined. From baseline, blood top tumor clonotypes peaked at 2 weeks post-radiation.

A word on this clone: The antigen remains unidentified.

This CDR3 spans 16 amino acids. Trimming took 0 bases from V and 4 from J; bases not matched to a gene: 4. Germline loops: CDR1 SGHTA, CDR2 FQGTGA. Time point of the sample: blood 4 weeks post-SBRT, at nephrectomy. Treatment of the sample: 15 Gy SBRT to primary tumor, nephrectomy 4 weeks later. Serial blood draws occurred at baseline and 2 and 4 weeks post-SBRT. The tumor was a clear cell renal cell carcinoma. Sequenced by immunoSEQ multiplex PCR; TCRdb stores in-frame clones only, minus some. The sample has 75,000 to 90,000 clones, about 89% seen once. This material consisted of blood, taken from a patient whose treatment included radiotherapy and nephrectomy. This chain connects TRBV7-3 to TRBJ2-2; 8 nucleotides align to TRBD1. This TCR was sampled from a woman in her 70s with renal cell carcinoma. The CDR3 is CASSLTGTGPTGELFF. In DNA form, the CDR3 reads TGTGCCAGCAGCTTAACCGGGACAGGACCCACCGGGGAGCTGTTTTTT.